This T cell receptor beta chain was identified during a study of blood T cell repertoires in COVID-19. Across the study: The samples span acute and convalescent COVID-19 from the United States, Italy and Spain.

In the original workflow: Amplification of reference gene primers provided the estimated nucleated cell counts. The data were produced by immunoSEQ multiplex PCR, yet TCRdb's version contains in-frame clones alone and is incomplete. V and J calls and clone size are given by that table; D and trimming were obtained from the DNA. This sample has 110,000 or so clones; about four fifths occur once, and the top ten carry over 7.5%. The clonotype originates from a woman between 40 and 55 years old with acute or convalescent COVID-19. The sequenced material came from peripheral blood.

The CDR3 protein is CASKDPDRSYNYGYTF. CDR3 in DNA: TGTGCCAGCAAGGACCCCGACAGGTCGTATAACTATGGCTACACCTTC. V usage is TRBV28 and J usage is TRBJ1-2; a weak D match, TRBD1 (6 bases). V was pared by 7 bases and J by 1 base, with 19 bases between. The CDR3 covers 16 residues. Germline-derived CDR1 and CDR2 are MDHEN and SYDVKM.